The entry below describes one TCR beta chain. The junction had 6 bases not matched to a gene; V was cut back by 8 bases and J by 6 bases. The germline V gene encodes CDR1 LGHNT and CDR2 FRNRAP. This CDR3 is 13 amino acids long. The data originate from a study of T cell changes during pregnancy in multiple sclerosis. Generated by immunoSEQ multiplex PCR, the TCRdb table keeps only in-frame clones and is missing some. The data show roughly 57,000 clones, with 90% seen just once and approximately 2.8% held by the top ten. The gene calls are TRBV12-5 and TRBJ2-2, with TRBD1 matching 7 bases. The source is a female donor with multiple sclerosis, enrolled in a pregnancy study. Here the sequenced sample was CD8+ T cells from peripheral blood mononuclear cells, taken before pregnancy. CDR3 nucleotide sequence: TGTGCTAGTCTCCAGGGGGTGCCCGGGGAGCTGTTTTTT. Its protein is CASLQGVPGELFF.